Following are 7 T cell receptor beta chains from one sample sequenced in a study of T-cell memory formation after mild COVID-19. MiXCR, applied by TCRdb to the 5' RACE reads, yields one record per CDR3 protein. Found here are roughly 300,000 distinct CDR3 sequences, around 16% of them singletons; the top ten hold approximately 25%. The specimen was PBMCs or a T cell subset sorted from them (not recorded which). These receptors all stem from a man aged 18 to 30 who had mild COVID-19 (a few samples of this study predate the infection). Cell type and time point are not known.

There are a few counts of this clonotype. The CDR3 DNA reads TGTGCCAGCAGCTTAGGGGCAGGGCTTAACGCAGATACGCAGTATTTT. Its protein is CASSLGAGLNADTQYF. The chain combines TRBV7-8 with TRBJ2-3, with D maybe TRBD1 (5 bases). Germline-derived CDR1 and CDR2 are SGHVS and FQNEAQ. V was trimmed by 1 base and J by 4 bases, leaving 15 bases between them. The CDR3 covers 16 residues.

A few counts support this clonotype. The chain uses TRBV20-1 and TRBJ1-5, with 8 bases aligning to TRBD1. The CDR3 covers 12 residues. Germline V gene lookup returns CDR1 DFQATT and CDR2 SNEGSKA (reference sequence). The V gene end was trimmed by 4 bases and the J gene end by 7 bases; junction bases not matched to a gene: 3. CDR3 sequence reads: CSANTGGQPQHF. Here the CDR3 DNA reads TGCAGTGCTAATACAGGGGGACAGCCCCAGCATTTT.

This clonotype was detected many times. The CDR3 coding sequence is TGTGCCAGCAGCTTATTAGATACGCAGTATTTT. This gives the protein CASSLLDTQYF. This chain uses TRBV12-3 or TRBV12-4 with TRBJ2-3; D ambiguous. This CDR3 is 11 amino acids long. Trimming pared 6 bases from V and 5 bases from J, leaving 6 bases between.

The table lists this clonotype with a few counts. The chain carries TRBV7-9 and TRBJ2-2, with 8 bases that match TRBD2. The CDR3 is 16 residues long. The germline gives CDR1 SEHNR, CDR2 FQNEAQ (reference sequence). V lost 5 bases and J lost 4; bases outside the gene matches: 9. The DNA for the CDR3 is TGTGCCAGCAGCATGCTAGCGGGCCAGGGCACCGGGGAGCTGTTTTTT. Translation gives CASSMLAGQGTGELFF.

The V gene is TRBV25-1, the J gene TRBJ2-5, with D tentatively TRBD2 (5 bases). Trimming shortened V by 2 bases and J by 2 bases, and 12 bases separated the two germline ends. This CDR3 contains 15 residues. CDR1 MGHDK and CDR2 SYGVNS come from the germline V gene. CDR3 sequence reads: CASSERAGVQETQYF. CDR3 nucleotides: TGTGCCAGCAGTGAAAGGGCCGGGGTTCAAGAGACCCAGTACTTC.

The sample holds a few counts of this clonotype. V usage is TRBV6-5 and J usage is TRBJ2-7; possible D gene TRBD1, 6 bases. Germline V lookup: CDR1 MNHEY, CDR2 SVGAGI. V lost 4 bases and J lost 6, with 25 bases in between. This CDR3 region has 17 residues. CDR3 bases: TGTGCCAGCAGTTCGAAACCTTGGACAGAAGAACGAACCGAGCAGTACTTC. Translation gives CASSSKPWTEERTEQYF.

This clonotype showed up just a few times. V and J are TRBV4-2 and TRBJ1-3; no clear D gene. Germline CDR1 and CDR2: LGHNA and YNFKEQ. The CDR3 contains 16 residues. The V end was cut by 4 bases, the J end by 0 bases, with 13 bases between. For the CDR3, the DNA is TGTGCCAGCAGCCCAGCAGGCAGTCGCTCTGGAAACACCATATATTTT. Its translation: CASSPAGSRSGNTIYF.